This TCR beta chain emerged from a study of T cell responses to AZD1222 COVID-19 vaccine. To note about this clone: What it binds is unknown.

Here immunoSEQ multiplex PCR was the method, and the copy in TCRdb shows in-frame clones only, minus some. The profile covers approximately 150,000 clones, with 75% to 95% appearing a single time and approximately 3% taken by the ten largest. Study observations and caveats: Recipients of two AZD1222 doses showed rising Spike-specific TCR breadth and depth. Spike as a whole was targeted by vaccine-associated CD4 TCRs, dominant at 160-218 and 743-854. Clonal diversity was possibly underestimated, and the donors were mostly white British, with more females. The study reported that nearly half of spike-specific TCRs target unmutated variant regions.

The material was peripheral blood, obtained 28 days after the second AZD1222 dose. The receptor was derived from an adult who received the AZD1222 COVID-19 vaccine.

The CDR3 coding sequence is TGTGCCAGCAGCTTAGCGCTCGGGAGCTACAATGAGCAGTTCTTC. Translating it yields CASSLALGSYNEQFF. The J gene is TRBJ2-1, the V gene TRBV11-2; possible D gene TRBD2, 6 bases. V lost 1 base and J 3 bases, leaving 10 bases between the germline ends. The germline CDR1 and CDR2 sequences are SGHAT and FQNNGV. The CDR3 extends over 15 amino acids. Complete variable domain (other parts from reference TRBV11-2 and TRBJ2-1): EAGVAQSPRYKIIEKRQSVAFWCNPISGHATLYWYQQILGQGPKLLIQFQNNGVVDDSQLPKDRFSAERLKGVDSTLKIQPAKLEDSAVYLCASSLALGSYNEQFFGPGTRLTVL.